The 7 T cell receptor beta chains below were found in one sample sequenced in a study of CD8 T cell repertoires and HIV-1 epitope variants. The data were produced by immunoSEQ multiplex PCR, yet TCRdb's version contains in-frame clones alone and is incomplete. The data hold 2,000 to 3,000 clones, with approximately 66% observed a single time. For these receptors, no antigen is known. The material sequenced was cultured CD8+ T cells derived from PBMCs. These receptors were taken from a male donor with HIV.

This clone was seen only a few times. CDR3 protein: CAISESQGNTEAFF. CDR3 nucleotides: TGTGCCATCAGTGAGTCCCAGGGTAACACTGAAGCTTTCTTT. This chain links TRBV10-3 with TRBJ1-1; TRBD1 might be the D (5 bases). CDR1 is ENHRY, CDR2 SYGVKD, per germline. The CDR3 totals 14 residues. With 0 bases removed from V and 2 bases from J, the gap between germline ends came to 7 bases.

J is TRBJ2-2 and V is TRBV10-3, with D hard to call. The V gene lost 3 bases and the J gene lost 5 bases, with 13 bases spanning the gap. The CDR3 totals 15 residues. The germline V gene encodes CDR1 ENHRY and CDR2 SYGVKD. CDR3 sequence: CAISENLGVTGELFF. CDR3 in DNA: TGTGCCATCAGTGAAAATCTAGGCGTTACCGGGGAGCTGTTTTTT.

The chain has TRBV14 and TRBJ2-3, with TRBD2 identical over 7 bases. V lost 0 bases to trimming and J lost 5 bases; unmatched junction nucleotides: 11. Germline loops: CDR1 SGHDN, CDR2 FVKESK. This CDR3 contains 17 residues. The CDR3 DNA is TGTGCCAGCAGCCAAGATAGGAGGGAGGGCCGGGGAGATACGCAGTATTTT. Protein sequence: CASSQDRREGRGDTQYF.

The CDR3 nucleotides read TGTGCCAGCAGTCGACAAACAGGGCTACGAACTGAAGCTTTCTTT. It translates to CASSRQTGLRTEAFF. This rearrangement joins TRBV6-5 to TRBJ1-1, with D perhaps TRBD1 (6 bases). The length of the CDR3 is 15 residues. CDR1 and CDR2 (germline): MNHEY, SVGAGI. V was shortened by 5 bases and J by 5 bases, with 18 bases between the two germline ends.

The chain links TRBV29-1 to TRBJ1-1; 7 bases match TRBD1. Trimming cost V 7 bases and J 6 bases; bases outside gene matches: 5. CDR3 length: 11 amino acids. Germline V gene data show CDR1 as SQVTM and CDR2 as ANQGSEA. For the CDR3, the DNA is TGCAGCGCTGAGGGGGCGGCTGAAGCTTTCTTT. Protein product: CSAEGAAEAFF.

J is TRBJ2-7 and V is TRBV7-9; 11 bases map to TRBD2. CDR3 size: 14 residues. Germline V lookup: CDR1 SEHNR, CDR2 FQNEAQ (reference sequence). The ends lost 5 bases at V and 3 bases at J; junction bases unmatched: 3. CDR3 nucleotide sequence: TGTGCCAGCAGCCCGACTAGCGGGATCTACGAGCAGTACTTC. Translating gives CASSPTSGIYEQYF.

This rearrangement joins TRBV7-9 to TRBJ2-3; 7 nucleotides agree with TRBD2. Trimming cost V 1 base and J 8 bases; bases outside gene matches: 3. The germline V gene has CDR1 SEHNR and CDR2 FQNEAQ (reference sequence). CDR3 length: 13 residues. CDR3 protein: CASSLGREGTQYF. The CDR3 coding sequence is TGTGCCAGCAGCTTAGGTAGGGAGGGTACGCAGTATTTT.